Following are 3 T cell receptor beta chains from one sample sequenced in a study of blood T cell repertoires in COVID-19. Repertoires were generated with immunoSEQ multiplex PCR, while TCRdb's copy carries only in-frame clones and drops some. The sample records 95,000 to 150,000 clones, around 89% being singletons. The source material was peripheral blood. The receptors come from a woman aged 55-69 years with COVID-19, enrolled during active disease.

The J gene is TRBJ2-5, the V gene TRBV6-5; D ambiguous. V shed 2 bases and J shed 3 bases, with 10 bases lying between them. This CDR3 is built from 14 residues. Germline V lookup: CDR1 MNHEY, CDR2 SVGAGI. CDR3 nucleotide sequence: TGTGCCAGCAGTTACGTCGGTAGTAAAGAGACCCAGTACTTC. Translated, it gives CASSYVGSKETQYF.

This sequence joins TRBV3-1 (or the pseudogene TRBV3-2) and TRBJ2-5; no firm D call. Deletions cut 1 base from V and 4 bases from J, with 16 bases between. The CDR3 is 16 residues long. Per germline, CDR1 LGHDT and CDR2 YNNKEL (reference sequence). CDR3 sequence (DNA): TGTGCCAGCAGCCAAGTGGATAGACTTACGGGAGAGACCCAGTACTTC. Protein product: CASSQVDRLTGETQYF.

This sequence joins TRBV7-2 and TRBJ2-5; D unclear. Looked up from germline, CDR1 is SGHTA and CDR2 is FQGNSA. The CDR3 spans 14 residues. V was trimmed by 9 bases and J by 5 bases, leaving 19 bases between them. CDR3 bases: TGTGCCAGAGGTAAGATTCTAGTAACGGAGACCCAGTACTTC. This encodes CARGKILVTETQYF.